This TCR beta chain was sequenced in a study of T-cell reconstitution after alpha-beta-depleted transplantation in children. Unique molecular identifiers were used to barcode this TCRbeta library. Using its own MiXCR run on the PCR reads, TCRdb lists one record per CDR3 protein. Of roughly 180,000 distinct CDR3 sequences in the sample, about 14% were seen once. Per the germline V gene, CDR1 is SGHRS and CDR2 is YFSETQ. This CDR3 has 12 amino acids. Between the trimmed V and J ends, which lost 5 bases and 3 bases, there was a span of 7 bases. The input for sequencing was PBMCs from the stem cell graft donor, taken from the stem cell graft. The receptor was isolated from a human donor who donated a stem cell graft to a child with acute lymphoblastic leukemia. V is TRBV5-1 and J is TRBJ2-3; no clear D. The CDR3 is CASRSGTDTQYF. The CDR3, as DNA: TGCGCCAGCAGATCTGGAACAGATACGCAGTATTTT.